These 27 T cell receptor beta chains were all obtained from the same sample, sequenced in a study of blood T cell repertoires in COVID-19. Here immunoSEQ multiplex PCR was the method, and the copy in TCRdb shows in-frame clones only, minus some. The top ten hold roughly 1.6% of the sample, which has about 270,000 clones, around nine tenths seen once. The specimen was peripheral blood. The receptors here all came from a woman aged 55-70 years who had recovered from COVID-19.

The chain is built from TRBV28 and TRBJ1-5, with D hard to call. The CDR3 length is 15 residues. From germline, CDR1 is MDHEN and CDR2 SYDVKM. Trimming pared 2 bases from V and 2 bases from J, leaving 10 bases between. The DNA for the CDR3 is TGTGCCAGCAGTTTAGGAGGGTTCGGCAATCAGCCCCAGCATTTT. This gives the protein CASSLGGFGNQPQHF.

The chain uses TRBV19 and TRBJ2-5; a possible D gene is TRBD1 (6 bases). The germline V and J ends were trimmed by 1 base and 8 bases, with 11 bases remaining between them. The CDR3 runs 13 residues. Germline-derived CDR1 and CDR2 are LNHDA and SQIVND (reference sequence). Here the CDR3 DNA reads TGTGCCAGTAGTATAGGACAGGCCGAAACCCAGTACTTC. It specifies CASSIGQAETQYF.

The chain recombines TRBV7-2 with TRBJ2-1; 10 bases agree with TRBD2. The CDR3 runs to 15 residues. Germline CDR1 is SGHTA and CDR2 is FQGNSA. V trimming: 4 bases; J trimming: 4 bases; junction bases outside the gene matches: 4. CDR3 loop: CASSSSGGGYNEQFF. The CDR3 DNA reads TGTGCCAGCAGCTCAAGCGGGGGGGGTTACAATGAGCAGTTCTTC.

The chain couples TRBV7-2 to TRBJ2-2; 7 nucleotides match TRBD2. CDR1 and CDR2 from the germline V gene are SGHTA and FQGNSA. V shed 2 bases and J 4 bases; nucleotides not matched to a gene: 7. The CDR3 has 16 residues. The CDR3 nucleotides are TGTGCCAGCAGCTTAACCCGACTAGCCCTCACCGGGGAGCTGTTTTTT. It specifies CASSLTRLALTGELFF. Looking up the rest from reference TRBV7-2 and TRBJ2-2 gives the full variable domain: GAGVSQSPSNKVTEKGKDVELRCDPISGHTALYWYRQSLGQGLEFLIYFQGNSAPDKSGLPSDRFSAERTGGSVSTLTIQRTQQEDSAVYLCASSLTRLALTGELFFGEGSRLTVL.

The rearrangement joins TRBV5-5 to TRBJ2-5, with 9 bases matching TRBD2. CDR3 length equals 15 residues. The germline CDR1 and CDR2 sequences are SGHKS and YYEKEE (reference sequence). Unmatched junction bases numbered 4, after V lost 1 base and J lost 3 bases. This chain's CDR3 is CASSLFGGREETQYF. The CDR3 bases are TGTGCCAGCAGCTTGTTCGGCGGGAGGGAAGAGACCCAGTACTTC.

This chain joins TRBV28 and TRBJ1-5; TRBD1 might be the D (6 bases). The CDR3 loop spans 16 amino acids. V lost 3 bases, J lost 6 bases, and 18 bases lay in between. CDR1 is MDHEN, CDR2 SYDVKM, per germline. CDR3 in amino acids: CASSLETGSWRQPQHF. The CDR3 region has the DNA TGTGCCAGCAGTTTGGAAACAGGGTCTTGGCGTCAGCCCCAGCATTTT.

The chain carries TRBV5-1 and TRBJ2-4; tentatively, D is TRBD1 (5 bases). The V gene's germline CDR1 is SGHRS and CDR2 YFSETQ. CDR3 length: 15 amino acids. Trimming left V 7 bases short and J 5 bases short, with 19 bases between. The CDR3 DNA reads as TGCGCCAGCCGTCCAGGGTACGATAGGGAAAACATTCAGTACTTC. Protein product: CASRPGYDRENIQYF.

The V call is TRBV7-2, the J call TRBJ2-4, with 8 positions matching TRBD1. Germline CDR1 and CDR2: SGHTA and FQGNSA. The length of the CDR3 is 16 residues. V gave up 5 bases and J gave up 0 bases; unmatched junction bases: 6. This chain's CDR3 is CASSRRTGLAKNIQYF. Written as DNA, the CDR3 is TGTGCCAGCAGCCGGCGGACAGGGTTAGCCAAAAACATTCAGTACTTC.

The CDR3 sequence: CASSYAPSFSTDTQYF. Here the CDR3 DNA reads TGTGCCAGCAGCTACGCCCCTAGCTTCAGCACAGATACGCAGTATTTT. The rearrangement joins TRBV7-8 to TRBJ2-3; possible D gene TRBD2, 5 bases. CDR3 length: 16 residues. Trimming stripped 4 bases from V and 0 bases from J, with 14 bases between. Germline CDR1 is SGHVS and CDR2 is FQNEAQ.

This chain connects TRBV5-1 to TRBJ2-3; possible D gene TRBD1, 6 bases. The CDR3 is made up of 14 amino acids. CDR1 and CDR2 from the germline V gene are SGHRS and YFSETQ. With 2 bases removed from V and 2 bases from J, the gap between germline ends came to 9 bases. The CDR3 region has the DNA TGCGCCAGCAGCTTTTGGACAGCCACAGATACGCAGTATTTT. This sequence encodes CASSFWTATDTQYF.

This chain links TRBV12-3 or TRBV12-4 with TRBJ1-2; D gene ambiguous. The V gene lost 4 bases and the J gene lost 0 bases, with 6 bases spanning the gap. The CDR3 loop spans 13 amino acids. CDR3 coding DNA: TGTGCCAGCAGTTCCACAGCTAACTATGGCTACACCTTC. Its translation is CASSSTANYGYTF.

V and J are TRBV9 and TRBJ2-2; D is possibly TRBD1 (6 bases). This CDR3 comprises 16 residues. CDR1 SGDLS and CDR2 YYNGEE come from the germline V gene. Trimming removed 4 bases at V and 2 bases at J, with 15 bases between. CDR3 sequence reads: CASSLRGTINTGELFF. DNA for the CDR3: TGTGCCAGCAGCCTGAGGGGGACCATCAACACCGGGGAGCTGTTTTTT. Full variable domain (outside the CDR3, taken from reference TRBV9 and TRBJ2-2): DSGVTQTPKHLITATGQRVTLRCSPRSGDLSVYWYQQSLDQGLQFLIQYYNGEERAKGNILERFSAQQFPDLHSELNLSSLELGDSALYFCASSLRGTINTGELFFGEGSRLTVL.

This chain uses TRBV18 with TRBJ2-2, with TRBD1 identical over 11 bases. This CDR3 has 19 amino acids. CDR1 KGHSH and CDR2 LQKENI come from the germline V gene. V trimming: 5 bases; J trimming: 6 bases; junction bases outside the gene matches: 17. The CDR3 loop reads CASSARPSAGQGDAGELFF. CDR3 sequence (DNA): TGTGCCAGCTCAGCCCGGCCATCTGCGGGACAGGGGGATGCCGGGGAGCTGTTTTTT.

V and J are TRBV5-6 and TRBJ1-5, with TRBD1 matching 7 bases. V lost 0 bases, J lost 15 bases, and 15 bases stayed unmatched. The CDR3 runs to 15 residues. The germline V gene has CDR1 SGHDT and CDR2 YYEEEE. The CDR3 nucleotides are TGTGCCAGCAGCTTGGAAGGGGGCTCAATCAGCGGGTGGCATTTT. Translating it yields CASSLEGGSISGWHF.

The V and J genes are TRBV6-5 and TRBJ2-5; 8 bases agree with TRBD2. V lost 4 bases to trimming and J lost 4 bases; unmatched junction nucleotides: 8. This CDR3 region has 15 residues. The germline CDR1 and CDR2 sequences are MNHEY and SVGAGI. As DNA, the CDR3 is TGTGCCAGCAGTTTTATAGCGGGGAGAGGAGAGACCCAGTACTTC. As protein: CASSFIAGRGETQYF.

In the case of this clone: Other DNA sequences in the same sample also yield this CDR3. The rearrangement links TRBV11-2 to TRBJ1-1; a weak D match, TRBD1 (5 bases). Germline CDR1 SGHAT, CDR2 FQNNGV. The CDR3 has 13 amino acids. Trimming stripped 0 bases from V and 4 bases from J, with 6 bases between. CDR3 sequence: CASSLEGGTEAFF. CDR3 DNA: TGTGCCAGCAGCTTAGAGGGGGGCACTGAAGCTTTCTTT.

The chain employs TRBV15 and TRBJ2-3; TRBD2 matches at 16 bases. The junction had 8 bases not matched to a gene; V was cut back by 0 bases and J by 8 bases. This CDR3 is 18 amino acids long. CDR1 and CDR2 (germline): LNHNV, YYDKDF (reference sequence). The CDR3 loop is CATSRDPGLAGGQGTQYF. CDR3 DNA sequence: TGTGCCACCAGCAGAGATCCGGGACTAGCGGGGGGGCAGGGTACGCAGTATTTT.

The chain links TRBV4-2 to TRBJ1-4; D gene uncertain. CDR1 is LGHNA and CDR2 is YNFKEQ in the germline V gene. The CDR3 runs to 15 residues. Trimming pared 1 base from V and 5 bases from J, leaving 11 bases between. CDR3 sequence (DNA): TGTGCCAGCAGCCAAGTATCCGGGGTCAATGAAAAACTGTTTTTT. Amino acids: CASSQVSGVNEKLFF.

This clone appeared a few times. This chain joins TRBV28 and TRBJ1-1; a possible D gene is TRBD1 (5 bases). CDR1 is MDHEN, CDR2 SYDVKM, per germline. Trimming took off 5 bases at V and 8 bases at J, with 12 bases between the two ends. The CDR3 extends over 12 amino acids. The CDR3 coding sequence is TGTGCCAGCAGTGACGTTTACAGGGAAGCTTTCTTT. Its protein product is CASSDVYREAFF. Looking up the rest from reference TRBV28 and TRBJ1-1 gives the full variable domain: DVKVTQSSRYLVKRTGEKVFLECVQDMDHENMFWYRQDPGLGLRLIYFSYDVKMKEKGDIPEGYSVSREKKERFSLILESASTNQTSMYLCASSDVYREAFFGQGTRLTVV.

V and J are TRBV7-3 and TRBJ2-3; TRBD1 matches 9 bases. CDR3 length: 14 residues. The J segment lost 5 bases and the V segment lost 4 bases, leaving 4 bases of the junction unmatched. Germline V gene lookup returns CDR1 SGHTA and CDR2 FQGTGA. CDR3 nucleotide sequence: TGTGCCAGCAGCTACCGGGACAGGGTAGATACGCAGTATTTT. This codes for CASSYRDRVDTQYF.

This chain uses TRBV5-6 with TRBJ1-1; 7 nucleotides agree with TRBD1. This CDR3 contains 15 residues. Losses at the gene ends were 7 bases for V and 5 bases for J; bases not matched to a gene: 14. CDR1 and CDR2 from the germline V gene are SGHDT and YYEEEE. In nucleotides, the CDR3 is TGTGCCAGCCATCGACAGGGCTCGGTGGGGACTGAAGCTTTCTTT. It specifies CASHRQGSVGTEAFF.

J is TRBJ1-4 and V is TRBV5-5, with 7 bases aligning to TRBD1. The CDR3 spans 13 residues. The ends lost 1 base at V and 13 bases at J; junction bases unmatched: 7. Per the germline V gene, CDR1 is SGHKS and CDR2 is YYEKEE (reference sequence). DNA for the CDR3: TGTGCCAGCAGCTTGACAGGGGAAGGTGGACTGTTTTTT. It is translated as CASSLTGEGGLFF.

This chain uses TRBV10-2 with TRBJ1-2, with D tentatively TRBD1 (6 bases). The V gene's germline CDR1 is WSHSY and CDR2 SAAADI. The V gene lost 2 bases and the J gene lost 4 bases, with 23 bases spanning the gap. The CDR3 is 18 amino acids. The CDR3 DNA sequence: TGCGCCAGCAGTGAGAATCTGGTTTACGGGGGGCGCGGCTATGGCTACACCTTC. Its protein is CASSENLVYGGRGYGYTF.

The J gene is TRBJ2-5, the V gene TRBV7-2; the match to TRBD1 covers 9 bases. Losses at the gene ends were 5 bases for V and 7 bases for J; bases not matched to a gene: 11. CDR1 and CDR2 (germline): SGHTA, FQGNSA. The length of the CDR3 is 15 residues. The CDR3 here is CASSLSRGGQGTQYF. Here the CDR3 DNA reads TGTGCCAGCAGCCTGAGTAGGGGGGGACAGGGGACCCAGTACTTC. The full variable domain, its missing parts supplied by reference TRBV7-2 and TRBJ2-5, is GAGVSQSPSNKVTEKGKDVELRCDPISGHTALYWYRQSLGQGLEFLIYFQGNSAPDKSGLPSDRFSAERTGGSVSTLTIQRTQQEDSAVYLCASSLSRGGQGTQYFGPGTRLLVL.

The chain uses TRBV2 and TRBJ1-5; D remains ambiguous. V was pared by 4 bases and J by 0 bases, with 10 bases between. There are 15 residues in the CDR3. Germline CDR1 SNHLY, CDR2 FYNNEI. CDR3 in DNA: TGTGCCAGCAGTGGAACTCTGAATAGCAATCAGCCCCAGCATTTT. Translated: CASSGTLNSNQPQHF. Full variable domain (missing parts from reference TRBV2 and TRBJ1-5): EPEVTQTPSHQVTQMGQEVILRCVPISNHLYFYWYRQILGQKVEFLVSFYNNEISEKSEIFDDQFSVERPDGSNFTLKIRSTKLEDSAMYFCASSGTLNSNQPQHFGDGTRLSIL.

The J gene is TRBJ2-7, the V gene TRBV5-5; D remains ambiguous. Trimming stripped 0 bases from V and 6 bases from J, with 7 bases between. The CDR3 loop spans 12 amino acids. In germline, CDR1 is SGHKS, CDR2 YYEKEE (reference sequence). DNA for the CDR3: TGTGCCAGCAGCTTGGGTATAGTCGAGCAGTACTTC. Its translation is CASSLGIVEQYF. The full variable domain, with the rest looked up from reference TRBV5-5 and TRBJ2-7, is DAGVTQSPTHLIKTRGQQVTLRCSPISGHKSVSWYQQVLGQGPQFIFQYYEKEERGRGNFPDRFSARQFPNYSSELNVNALLLGDSALYLCASSLGIVEQYFGPGTRLTVT.

This clone was seen just once. J is TRBJ1-2 and V is TRBV4-1; a weak D match, TRBD1 (6 bases). Per the germline V gene, CDR1 is MGHRA and CDR2 is YSYEKL. Trimming stripped 3 bases from V and 1 base from J, with 18 bases between. This CDR3 comprises 17 residues. The CDR3 bases are TGCGCCAGCAGCCATGTTCAACAGGGCCAGTATAACTATGGCTACACCTTC. It specifies CASSHVQQGQYNYGYTF.